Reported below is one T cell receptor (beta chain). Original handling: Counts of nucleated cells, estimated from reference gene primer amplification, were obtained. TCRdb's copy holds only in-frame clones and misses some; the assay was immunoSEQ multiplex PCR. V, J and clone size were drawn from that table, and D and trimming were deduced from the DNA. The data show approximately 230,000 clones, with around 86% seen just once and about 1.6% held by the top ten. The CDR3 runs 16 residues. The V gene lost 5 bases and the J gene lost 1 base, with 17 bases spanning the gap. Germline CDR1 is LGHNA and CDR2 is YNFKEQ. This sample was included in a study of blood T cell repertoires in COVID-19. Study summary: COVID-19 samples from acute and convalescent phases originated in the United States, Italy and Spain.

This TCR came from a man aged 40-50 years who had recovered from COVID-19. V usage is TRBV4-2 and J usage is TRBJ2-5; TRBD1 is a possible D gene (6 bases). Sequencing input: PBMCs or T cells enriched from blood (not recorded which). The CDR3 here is CASSTWGRDSQETQYF. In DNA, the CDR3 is TGTGCCAGCAGCACGTGGGGGCGCGACTCCCAAGAGACCCAGTACTTC.